One and the same sample provided the 9 T cell receptor beta chains below, sequenced in a study of cytomegalovirus exposure and HLA in healthy donors. The primer mix had 60 Vbeta and 13 Jbeta primers. Profiling relied on immunoSEQ multiplex PCR, and the TCRdb table lists in-frame clones only, not all of them. The sample includes around 170,000 clones, approximately 81% of them seen just once. Sequencing input: PBMCs. These receptors were collected from a boy aged 2 to 9 in good health and CMV-seronegative.

This sequence joins TRBV2 and TRBJ2-7; perhaps TRBD2 as D (5 bases). V was clipped by 4 bases and J by 1 base, with 11 bases between them. The V gene's germline CDR1 is SNHLY and CDR2 FYNNEI. The CDR3 runs to 14 residues. The CDR3 sequence is CASSGGSLSYEQYF. CDR3 coding DNA: TGTGCCAGCAGTGGAGGGTCATTATCCTACGAGCAGTACTTC.

The chain links TRBV6-1 to TRBJ2-3; the D is unclear. Trimming shortened V by 7 bases and J by 4 bases, and 18 bases separated the two germline ends. Germline V CDR1 and CDR2: MNHNS, SASEGT. The CDR3 is made up of 15 amino acids. In DNA, the CDR3 is TGTGCCAGCAACATATACCCCGCTAGACCAGATACGCAGTATTTT. Protein product: CASNIYPARPDTQYF.

This clone was counted once. CDR3 amino acids: CASSLIGGNSYEQYF. In DNA form, the CDR3 reads TGTGCCAGCAGTTTAATAGGGGGTAACTCCTACGAGCAGTACTTC. The chain is built from TRBV27 and TRBJ2-5; tentative D call: TRBD1 (6 bases). The J call is in doubt because the DNA end fits TRBJ2-7 better. Germline V gene lookup returns CDR1 MNHEY and CDR2 SMNVEV (reference sequence). This CDR3 spans 15 amino acids.

The gene calls are TRBV19 and TRBJ2-1; 8 positions match TRBD2. Unmatched junction bases numbered 5, after V lost 6 bases and J lost 1 base. The germline CDR1 and CDR2 sequences are LNHDA and SQIVND (reference sequence). CDR3 length: 15 residues. As DNA, the CDR3 is TGTGCCAGTAGCCGAATAGCGGGGTCCTACAATGAGCAGTTCTTC. Translated: CASSRIAGSYNEQFF.

The chain combines TRBV10-3 with TRBJ2-1; a weak D match, TRBD2 (6 bases). The germline V gene encodes CDR1 ENHRY and CDR2 SYGVKD. The CDR3 sequence is 13 residues long. V lost 7 bases and J 7 bases, leaving 14 bases between the germline ends. CDR3 sequence: CAITLGLGNEQFF. Here the CDR3 DNA reads TGTGCCATCACTTTGGGACTTGGTAATGAGCAGTTCTTC.

The chain combines TRBV7-6 with TRBJ1-5, with 7 positions matching TRBD1. The CDR3 spans 18 residues. CDR1 is SGHVS and CDR2 is FNYEAQ in the germline V gene. Trimming took 1 base from V and 4 from J; bases not matched to a gene: 13. The CDR3 DNA reads TGTGCCAGCAGCTTAGACGGGGCGACAGGGTATGTAAATCAGCCCCAGCATTTT. Protein: CASSLDGATGYVNQPQHF.

V is TRBV19 and J is TRBJ2-7, with TRBD1 matching 9 bases. This CDR3 has 15 residues. V gave up 2 bases and J gave up 1 base; unmatched junction bases: 3. CDR1 is LNHDA, CDR2 SQIVND, per germline (reference sequence). The CDR3: CASSIRQGGSYEQYF. The CDR3 nucleotides are TGTGCCAGTAGTATACGACAGGGGGGATCCTACGAGCAGTACTTC.

The V gene is TRBV6-1, the J gene TRBJ2-1; D is undetermined. In germline, CDR1 is MNHNS, CDR2 SASEGT. This CDR3 is 14 amino acids long. Trimming cost V 6 bases and J 0 bases, with 9 bases left between them. This chain's CDR3 is CASRLVSSYNEQFF. In DNA form, the CDR3 reads TGTGCCAGCAGGCTCGTGAGCTCCTACAATGAGCAGTTCTTC.

The chain recombines TRBV18 with TRBJ2-1; 9 bases align to TRBD1. The CDR3 sequence is 21 residues long. Trimming took 4 bases from V and 12 from J; bases not matched to a gene: 31. Germline V gives CDR1 KGHSH, CDR2 LQKENI. Written as DNA, the CDR3 is TGTGCCAGCTCACGGGACAGGGTTGGGGCATTATCGGGGCAGCGGCAGTCCTGGCAGTTCTTC. Residues: CASSRDRVGALSGQRQSWQFF.